These 22 T cell receptor beta chains came from one sample sequenced in a study of T cell repertoires in cytomegalovirus infection. Their antigens are not known. One entry per CDR3 protein, called by TCRdb with MiXCR from the reads. The sample holds around 750,000 distinct CDR3 sequences, around a third seen once. Source: cultured CD8+ T cells from PBMCs, taken from culture after CMV antigen stimulation. Source of these receptors: a human donor in good health (CMV status not recorded). Some clones in this sample may be carry-over from other donors' samples.

The V call is TRBV4-1, the J call TRBJ1-2; the D is unclear. Germline V gene data show CDR1 as MGHRA and CDR2 as YSYEKL. This CDR3 has 14 amino acids. With 0 bases removed from V and 4 bases from J, the gap between germline ends came to 9 bases. The CDR3 coding sequence is TGCGCCAGCAGCCAAGATGATCGCGGCTATGGCTACACCTTC. Translating it yields CASSQDDRGYGYTF.

This sequence joins TRBV6-5 and TRBJ2-2; D is perhaps TRBD1 (6 bases). V lost 7 bases and J 6 bases, leaving 18 bases between the germline ends. Germline V gene lookup returns CDR1 MNHEY and CDR2 SVGAGI. This CDR3 comprises 15 residues. The CDR3 DNA sequence: TGTGCCAGCAACCATTGGACAGTCAGTGCCGGGGAGCTGTTTTTT. This gives the protein CASNHWTVSAGELFF.

This clonotype was counted many times. The V and J genes are TRBV12-3 or TRBV12-4 and TRBJ1-4; D call uncertain. V lost 7 bases and J 0 bases, leaving 9 bases between the germline ends. The CDR3 is 14 residues long. The CDR3 loop is CASTDSSTNEKLFF. CDR3 in DNA: TGTGCCAGCACCGACTCGTCAACTAATGAAAAACTGTTTTTT.

This clonotype showed up many times. The DNA of the CDR3 is TGTGCCAGCAGGAGTGGCGGGGAGCTGTTTTTT. It translates to CASRSGGELFF. The chain joins TRBV6-5 to TRBJ2-2; D not certain. Germline loops: CDR1 MNHEY, CDR2 SVGAGI. The ends were cut back, 6 bases at V and 7 bases at J, with 6 bases in the middle. This CDR3 spans 11 amino acids.

The chain has TRBV9 and TRBJ2-1; possible D gene TRBD2, 7 bases. The length of the CDR3 is 14 residues. Per the germline V gene, CDR1 is SGDLS and CDR2 is YYNGEE. Trimming took 0 bases from V and 9 from J, leaving 13 bases between them. The CDR3 DNA sequence: TGTGCCAGCAGCGTAGGAGGGGGGGGCCGTGAGCAGTTCTTC. Its translation is CASSVGGGGREQFF.

This clonotype was seen a handful of times. V gene TRBV6-6 combines with J gene TRBJ2-3; the D gene could be TRBD1 or TRBD2 (5 bases each). This CDR3 comprises 21 residues. V was shortened by 2 bases and J by 4 bases, with 31 bases between the two germline ends. CDR1 is MNHNY, CDR2 SVGAGI, per germline (reference sequence). The CDR3 DNA sequence: TGTGCCAGCAGTTACGAAGTCGATAATTGGACGGTAAAACGAGGGGCAGATACGCAGTATTTT. This encodes CASSYEVDNWTVKRGADTQYF.

V and J are TRBV5-5 and TRBJ2-1, with a tentative D call TRBD1 (5 bases). The CDR3 spans 14 residues. V dropped 1 base and J dropped 5 bases, with 10 bases sitting between them. Germline CDR1 reads SGHKS; CDR2 reads YYEKEE (reference sequence). CDR3 DNA: TGTGCCAGCAGCTTGCCGACAGCCGACAATGAGCAGTTCTTC. Protein product: CASSLPTADNEQFF.

The V gene is TRBV12-3 or TRBV12-4, the J gene TRBJ2-1; D is possibly TRBD1 (6 bases). CDR3 length: 14 amino acids. The V end lost 7 bases, the J end lost 0 bases, and 10 bases lay between the germline ends. The CDR3 here is CASTKDSSYNEQFF. For the CDR3, the DNA is TGTGCCAGCACCAAGGACAGCTCCTACAATGAGCAGTTCTTC.

The chain combines TRBV2 with TRBJ2-1, with D possibly being TRBD2 (6 bases). CDR1 and CDR2 (germline): SNHLY, FYNNEI. V was clipped by 5 bases and J by 16 bases, with 15 bases between them. The CDR3 is 11 amino acids. CDR3 bases: TGTGCCAGCAGTCGGGGCGGGGCCATTTTCTTC. Its translation: CASSRGGAIFF.

The chain couples TRBV6-1 to TRBJ2-1, with TRBD1 as a possible D gene (5 bases). Per germline, CDR1 MNHNS and CDR2 SASEGT. CDR3 length: 10 amino acids. Trimming shortened V by 2 bases and J by 15 bases, and 8 bases separated the two germline ends. CDR3 DNA: TGTGCCAGCAGTGAACTTGACAGGTTCTTC. This translates into CASSELDRFF.

The genes are TRBV7-8 and TRBJ2-3, with 9 bases identical to TRBD2. The CDR3 covers 17 residues. Germline CDR1 reads SGHVS; CDR2 reads FQNEAQ. V shed 5 bases, J shed 3 bases, and the junction held 12 bases outside the gene matches. CDR3 bases: TGTGCCAGCAGCCCCTTTTACGTAGCGGGGGAGACAGATACGCAGTATTTT. Translated, it gives CASSPFYVAGETDTQYF.

This clonotype has a handful of counts. This rearrangement joins TRBV2 to TRBJ1-4; TRBD1 aligns across 9 bases. Germline values: CDR1 SNHLY, CDR2 FYNNEI. The CDR3 runs 16 residues. V lost 0 bases, J lost 8 bases, and 7 bases stayed unmatched. The CDR3 sequence is CASSEAEQGANEKLFF. The CDR3 region has the DNA TGTGCCAGCAGTGAAGCCGAACAGGGGGCGAACGAAAAACTGTTTTTT. Filled out from reference TRBV2 and TRBJ1-4, the complete variable domain reads EPEVTQTPSHQVTQMGQEVILRCVPISNHLYFYWYRQILGQKVEFLVSFYNNEISEKSEIFDDQFSVERPDGSNFTLKIRSTKLEDSAMYFCASSEAEQGANEKLFFGSGTQLSVL.

The V call is TRBV24-1, the J call TRBJ2-5; 10 bases are a match to TRBD2. This CDR3 contains 16 residues. The trim removed 1 base at V and 3 bases at J, leaving 4 bases unmatched. Germline V lookup: CDR1 KGHDR, CDR2 SFDVKD. In nucleotides, the CDR3 is TGTGCCACCAGTGATTTTGAAACTAGCGGGGAAGAGACCCAGTACTTC. This translates into CATSDFETSGEETQYF.

The sample holds a few counts of this clonotype. V and J are TRBV27 and TRBJ2-2; D gene unclear. CDR1 and CDR2 (germline): MNHEY, SMNVEV (reference sequence). The CDR3 loop spans 14 amino acids. Trimming shortened V by 3 bases and J by 6 bases, and 11 bases separated the two germline ends. CDR3 amino acids: CASSLKEIPGELFF. The CDR3 nucleotides are TGTGCCAGCAGTTTGAAGGAAATCCCCGGGGAGCTGTTTTTT.

The chain has TRBV27 and TRBJ2-1; weak D call: TRBD2 (5 bases). The V gene lost 0 bases and the J gene lost 6 bases, with 12 bases spanning the gap. Looked up from germline, CDR1 is MNHEY and CDR2 is SMNVEV (reference sequence). The CDR3 is 15 residues long. The CDR3 DNA reads as TGTGCCAGCAGTTTATCCGGGAACGATATCAATGAGCAGTTCTTC. Amino acids: CASSLSGNDINEQFF.

The gene calls are TRBV6-2 or TRBV6-3 and TRBJ1-1; D is possibly TRBD1 (5 bases). V lost 8 bases and J 5 bases, leaving 12 bases between the germline ends. The CDR3 is 12 amino acids. Germline lookup yields CDR1 MNHEY and CDR2 SVGEGT. In DNA form, the CDR3 reads TGTGCCAGCGTCATGGGGGGTACTGAAGCTTTCTTT. Residues: CASVMGGTEAFF.

V gene TRBV4-1 combines with J gene TRBJ1-3; TRBD1 is a possible D gene (5 bases). There are 15 residues in the CDR3. CDR1 and CDR2 (germline): MGHRA, YSYEKL. V lost 3 bases and J lost 1, with 10 bases in between. DNA for the CDR3: TGCGCCAGCAGCCATGACCAGGGATCTGGAAACACCATATATTTT. It encodes CASSHDQGSGNTIYF.

V and J are TRBV4-1 and TRBJ2-1; either TRBD1 or TRBD2 may supply D (5 bases each). Germline V gene data show CDR1 as MGHRA and CDR2 as YSYEKL. CDR3 length equals 14 residues. V was trimmed by 5 bases and J by 3 bases, leaving 11 bases between them. As DNA, the CDR3 is TGCGCCAGCAGCTACCGGGACGACTACAATGAGCAGTTCTTC. Translation: CASSYRDDYNEQFF.

This chain uses TRBV7-6 with TRBJ1-1; 7 bases line up with TRBD1. The germline gives CDR1 SGHVS, CDR2 FNYEAQ. The ends lost 5 bases at V and 1 base at J; junction bases unmatched: 10. The CDR3 has 16 residues. The CDR3 here is CASSQGTAPGNTEAFF. The CDR3 DNA is TGTGCCAGCAGCCAAGGGACAGCTCCGGGGAACACTGAAGCTTTCTTT.

The chain is built from TRBV19 and TRBJ2-1; 7 nucleotides line up with TRBD2. CDR1 is LNHDA and CDR2 is SQIVND in the germline V gene (reference sequence). CDR3 length: 13 amino acids. V lost 3 bases, J lost 10 bases, and 6 bases stayed unmatched. This CDR3 is CASSISGGREQFF. CDR3 in DNA: TGTGCCAGTAGTATCTCCGGGGGGAGAGAGCAGTTCTTC.

The V and J genes are TRBV20-1 and TRBJ2-1; a possible D gene is TRBD2 (6 bases). This CDR3 comprises 16 residues. CDR1 and CDR2 (germline): DFQATT, SNEGSKA (reference sequence). The V end lost 0 bases, the J end lost 4 bases, and 16 bases lay between the germline ends. The CDR3 sequence is CSARDRRNGLYNEQFF. In nucleotides, the CDR3 is TGCAGTGCTAGAGATAGGCGCAATGGACTATACAATGAGCAGTTCTTC.

This clonotype has a count of ten or more. The rearrangement uses TRBV7-6 and TRBJ1-2; D is unclear. Germline CDR1 reads SGHVS; CDR2 reads FNYEAQ. The CDR3 totals 16 residues. Deletions cut 5 bases from V and 6 bases from J, with 22 bases between. In nucleotides, the CDR3 is TGTGCCAGCAGCCTCCTCCCGCGCCAGATGCCAGATGGCTACACCTTC. Its translation: CASSLLPRQMPDGYTF.